Below are 6 T cell receptor beta chains sequenced from a single sample in a study of CD8 T cells in ankylosing spondylitis. TCRdb processed the 5' RACE reads anew with MiXCR; each CDR3 protein has one entry. The sample includes 220,000 or so distinct CDR3 sequences, roughly a tenth seen only once; the top ten take over 20%. Sequencing input: blood, either unsorted or a sorted T cell fraction (not recorded which). All receptors come from a male donor with ankylosing spondylitis or in good health (not recorded which).

This clonotype came up a few times. The CDR3 coding sequence is TGCAGTGCTAGAGTCTTCCAGGGTCCGTACGAGCAGTACTTC. Encoded protein: CSARVFQGPYEQYF. The chain joins TRBV20-1 to TRBJ2-7; D is possibly TRBD1 (5 bases). With 1 base removed from V and 4 bases from J, the gap between germline ends came to 14 bases. This CDR3 is built from 14 residues. The germline gives CDR1 DFQATT, CDR2 SNEGSKA (reference sequence).

V usage is TRBV5-1 and J usage is TRBJ2-1, with 12 nucleotides matching TRBD2. This CDR3 is built from 19 residues. Germline CDR1 is SGHRS and CDR2 is YFSETQ. The junction had 16 bases not matched to a gene; V was cut back by 3 bases and J by 6 bases. CDR3 sequence: CASSSRASGGAGGRNEQFF. The CDR3 DNA reads as TGCGCCAGCAGCTCCAGGGCTAGCGGGGGGGCAGGGGGTCGCAATGAGCAGTTCTTC.

Ten or more counts support this clonotype. V usage is TRBV7-9 and J usage is TRBJ1-1; D unclear. V lost 0 bases and J 10 bases, leaving 12 bases between the germline ends. The germline gives CDR1 SEHNR, CDR2 FQNEAQ (reference sequence). This CDR3 has 13 amino acids. The CDR3 bases are TGTGCCAGCAGCTTAGCGCTCCGGAACGGAGCTTTCTTT. Amino acids: CASSLALRNGAFF.

This clonotype came up many times. The rearrangement uses TRBV20-1 and TRBJ2-7, with a tentative D call TRBD2 (5 bases). The germline V and J ends were trimmed by 5 bases and 0 bases, with 17 bases remaining between them. The V gene's germline CDR1 is DFQATT and CDR2 SNEGSKA (reference sequence). This CDR3 is 15 amino acids long. CDR3 loop: CSAPKGTGSSYEQYF. For the CDR3, the DNA is TGCAGTGCTCCCAAGGGAACTGGGAGCTCCTACGAGCAGTACTTC.

This clonotype was counted ten times or more. The gene calls are TRBV24-1 and TRBJ2-1; TRBD2 agrees at 16 bases. The CDR3 is 18 amino acids. V shed 4 bases, J shed 10 bases, and the junction held 12 bases outside the gene matches. Germline lookup yields CDR1 KGHDR and CDR2 SFDVKD. CDR3: CATSDLGGTSGGAGEQFF. In DNA, the CDR3 is TGTGCCACCAGTGACCTTGGAGGGACTAGCGGGGGGGCAGGGGAGCAGTTCTTC.

Ten or more counts support this clonotype. The chain couples TRBV5-1 to TRBJ2-4; D may be TRBD2 (6 bases). The CDR3 has 15 amino acids. Between the trimmed V and J ends, which lost 0 bases and 2 bases, there was a span of 9 bases. From germline, CDR1 is SGHRS and CDR2 YFSETQ. CDR3: CASSLGGDTKNIQYF. Here the CDR3 DNA reads TGCGCCAGCAGCTTGGGGGGGGATACCAAAAACATTCAGTACTTC.